The text below deals with one TCR beta chain. Its target is unknown. A read error is likely here: a far larger clone is one base away. Other DNA sequences from this sample encode an identical CDR3 as well. All donors were Caucasian adults living in Nashville, Tennessee. Looked up from germline, CDR1 is GTSNPN and CDR2 is SVGIG (reference sequence). The CDR3 sequence is 14 residues long. This entry comes from a study of shared clonotypes between healthy human individuals. Study-level findings and limits: Blood was the only sampled material, and tissue repertoires likely differ.

The authors ran unsorted PBMC replicate PCRs on about 300 ng DNA, 25,000 to 35,000 T cell genomes. The assay was immunoSEQ multiplex PCR, and TCRdb's table has in-frame clones only and misses some. The top ten clones hold around 11% of a sample with 450,000 or so clones, approximately 80% of them seen once. Sequenced sample: PBMCs. V gene TRBV30 combines with J gene TRBJ1-5, with D perhaps TRBD1 (5 bases). The receptor was isolated from a woman in her 40s in good health. Some clones in this sample may be carry-over from other donors' samples. CDR3 DNA: TGTGCCTGGACCAATGGGGGGGGAAATCAGCCCCAGCATTTC. It encodes CAWTNGGGNQPQHF.